What follows are 2 T cell receptor beta chains derived from one specimen sequenced in a study of blood T cell repertoires in COVID-19. Sequencing was performed with immunoSEQ multiplex PCR; in TCRdb, only in-frame clones are kept and a portion is missing. This table holds 200,000 to 300,000 clones, over 80% found once. The material sequenced was peripheral blood. These receptors were obtained from a man aged 25-45 years who had recovered from COVID-19.

This clone was recorded many times. The J gene is TRBJ1-2, the V gene TRBV28; D possibly corresponds to TRBD1 (6 bases). The V end lost 5 bases, the J end lost 4 bases, and 14 bases lay between the germline ends. The CDR3 consists of 14 residues. Looked up from germline, CDR1 is MDHEN and CDR2 is SYDVKM. CDR3 nucleotide sequence: TGTGCCAGCAGTCTTCCACAGGGAGCCTATGGCTACACCTTC. This gives the protein CASSLPQGAYGYTF.

This clone has ten or more counts. The J gene is TRBJ2-5, the V gene TRBV7-9; no definite D call. The ends were cut back, 0 bases at V and 2 bases at J, with 7 bases in the middle. CDR1 is SEHNR, CDR2 FQNEAQ, per germline (reference sequence). CDR3 length equals 14 residues. The CDR3 protein is CASSLAQTQETQYF. The CDR3 nucleotides read TGTGCCAGCAGCTTAGCTCAGACACAAGAGACCCAGTACTTC.